The following is a T cell receptor beta chain sequence with its context. Its antigen is not identified. From germline, CDR1 is MNHEY and CDR2 SVGEGT. CDR3 length equals 12 residues. V was pared by 5 bases and J by 5 bases, with 9 bases between. The sample originates from a study of CD8 T cells in Susac syndrome. Overall study results and limits: The study conceded that its TCR sequencing and HLA analysis involved relatively few individuals.

Random hexamers were used to reverse transcribe an amount of about 0.45 to 1 ug RNA. Across 54 Vbeta and 13 Jbeta, TCR beta CDR3 was amplified with immunoSEQ multiplex PCR. MiXCR, run by TCRdb on the immunoSEQ multiplex PCR reads, gives a single entry per CDR3 protein. The table includes more than 85,000 distinct CDR3 sequences, roughly 96% detected once. Sequencing was done on a sample of CD4+ T cells from PBMCs. The chain uses TRBV6-2 or TRBV6-3 and TRBJ2-5; D might be TRBD1 (6 bases). This TCR was recovered from a human donor in good health. The CDR3 nucleotides read TGTGCCAGCAGTACAGGGATGGAGACCCAGTACTTC. This encodes CASSTGMETQYF.